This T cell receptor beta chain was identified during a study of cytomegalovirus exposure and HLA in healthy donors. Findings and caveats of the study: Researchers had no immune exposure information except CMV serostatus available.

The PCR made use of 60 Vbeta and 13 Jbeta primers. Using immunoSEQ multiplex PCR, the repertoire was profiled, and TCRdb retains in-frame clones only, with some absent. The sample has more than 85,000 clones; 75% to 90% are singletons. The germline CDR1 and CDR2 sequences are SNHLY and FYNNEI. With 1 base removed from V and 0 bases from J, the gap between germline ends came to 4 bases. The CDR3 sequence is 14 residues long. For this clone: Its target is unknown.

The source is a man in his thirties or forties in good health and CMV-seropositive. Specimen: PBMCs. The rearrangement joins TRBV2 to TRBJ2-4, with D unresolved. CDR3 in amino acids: CASSEDGAKNIQYF. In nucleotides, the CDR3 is TGTGCCAGCAGTGAAGACGGAGCCAAAAACATTCAGTACTTC.